The rows below give T cell receptor beta chains drawn from one sample of a study of shared clonotypes between healthy human individuals. Sequencing used immunoSEQ multiplex PCR; TCRdb keeps in-frame clones, though not all of them. Of about 1.1 million clones listed, approximately 77% were seen once; the top ten hold roughly 0.9%. Source material: memory CD4+ T cells from PBMCs. Receptors originate from a man in his late teens or twenties in good health. Some clones in this sample may be carry-over from other donors' samples. Each CDR3 is given with its conserved first and last residue. Fields, in order: clone size, J gene, D gene, V gene, CDR3 DNA, CDR3 protein. D genes are given only for firm matches. A row's size may be missing; if present it is once, few, many or a size class.

size: .
J: TRBJ2-1
D: TRBD1
V: TRBV2
DNA: TGTGCCAGCACTCGGGGACAGGGCTCCTACAATGAGCAGTTCTTC
CDR3: CASTRGQGSYNEQFF

size: .
J: TRBJ1-2
D: .
V: TRBV2
DNA: TGTGCCAGCAGTGTAGTGTCGGGGAACTATGGCTACACCTTC
CDR3: CASSVVSGNYGYTF

size: .
J: TRBJ1-4
D: .
V: TRBV27
DNA: TGTGCCAGCAGTGTCGGGGGCGATGAAAAACTGTTTTTT
CDR3: CASSVGGDEKLFF

size: .
J: TRBJ1-4
D: TRBD1
V: TRBV15
DNA: TGTGCCACCAGCAGAGGAGTGGGGACAGGGGGTCAGGAAAAACTGTTTTTT
CDR3: CATSRGVGTGGQEKLFF

size: .
J: TRBJ2-1
D: TRBD2
V: TRBV18
DNA: TGTGCCAGCTCACCGGGACTAACCATATCAAATGAGCAGTTCTTC
CDR3: CASSPGLTISNEQFF

size: .
J: TRBJ2-7
D: TRBD1
V: TRBV7-2
DNA: TGTGCCAGCAGCTCAGGACAGGGGTGGGGCGAGCAGTACTTC
CDR3: CASSSGQGWGEQYF

size: .
J: TRBJ1-2
D: TRBD1
V: TRBV27
DNA: TGTGCCAGCAGTGCTGGGACAGATACTAACTATGGCTACACCTTC
CDR3: CASSAGTDTNYGYTF

size: many
J: TRBJ2-7
D: TRBD1
V: TRBV29-1
DNA: TGCAGCGCCCTGAGGGGGACAGCCTTGGACGAGCAGTACTTC
CDR3: CSALRGTALDEQYF

size: .
J: TRBJ2-1
D: .
V: TRBV28
DNA: TGTGCCAGCAGTTTACGCAATGAGCAGTTCTTC
CDR3: CASSLRNEQFF

size: .
J: TRBJ1-5
D: .
V: TRBV6-6
DNA: TGTGCCAGCAGTTACTCGAGGGACGGTAATCAGCCCCAGCATTTT
CDR3: CASSYSRDGNQPQHF

size: .
J: TRBJ2-5
D: TRBD1
V: TRBV9
DNA: TGTGCCAGCAGCGCGGGGACAGGGGTCCAAGAGACCCAGTACTTC
CDR3: CASSAGTGVQETQYF

size: .
J: TRBJ2-2
D: .
V: TRBV4-1
DNA: TGCGCCAGCAGCCAAGACAGGGTTAGAACCGGGGAGCTGTTTTTT
CDR3: CASSQDRVRTGELFF

size: .
J: TRBJ1-1
D: TRBD1
V: TRBV7-8
DNA: TGTGCCAGCAGCACTATCCGGGACAGGGGGAGGGGAACTGAAGCTTTCTTT
CDR3: CASSTIRDRGRGTEAFF

size: .
J: TRBJ2-3
D: TRBD2
V: TRBV27
DNA: TGTCCTCCTGGTAGCGGGAGAACAGATACGCAGTATTTT
CDR3: CPPGSGRTDTQYF

size: few
J: TRBJ1-1
D: .
V: TRBV7-8
DNA: TGTGCCAGCAGCTTAGTAGGCGGGAACACTGAAGCTTTCTTT
CDR3: CASSLVGGNTEAFF

size: .
J: TRBJ1-2
D: .
V: TRBV20-1
DNA: TGCAGTGCTCGCGACGGAGGTATCTACACCTTC
CDR3: CSARDGGIYTF

size: .
J: TRBJ2-1
D: .
V: TRBV29-1
DNA: TGCAGCGCGCCGGGACAGGCCCCGAGCGGGAAGCAGTTCTTC
CDR3: CSAPGQAPSGKQFF

size: .
J: TRBJ1-2
D: .
V: TRBV5-6
DNA: TGTGCCAGCACGTCTCCGGGGCAGATCGACTATGGCTACACCTTC
CDR3: CASTSPGQIDYGYTF

size: .
J: TRBJ1-1
D: .
V: TRBV20-1
DNA: TGCAGTGCTCTGACAGATAAAGCTTTCTTT
CDR3: CSALTDKAFF

size: .
J: TRBJ2-7
D: TRBD2
V: TRBV6-1
DNA: TGTGCCAGCAGTGAAATTTCGTATATGGCGGGAGCGGCGGGAGAGCAGTACTTC
CDR3: CASSEISYMAGAAGEQYF

size: .
J: TRBJ2-5
D: TRBD2
V: TRBV7-9
DNA: TGTGCCAGCAGCCAGGGACTAAGCCAAGAGACCCAGTACTTC
CDR3: CASSQGLSQETQYF

size: .
J: TRBJ2-4
D: TRBD2
V: TRBV6-6
DNA: TGTGCCAGCGCGGGACTAGCGGGAGAGCAGTACTTC
CDR3: CASAGLAGEQYF

size: .
J: TRBJ1-2
D: .
V: TRBV5-5
DNA: TGTGCCAGCAGCTTGGGTCGCGGGTCCTCGTATGGCTACACCTTC
CDR3: CASSLGRGSSYGYTF

size: many
J: TRBJ2-5
D: TRBD2
V: TRBV19
DNA: TGTGCCAGTAGTAGACTAGCGGGAGTGTACGAGACCCAGTACTTC
CDR3: CASSRLAGVYETQYF

size: .
J: TRBJ2-7
D: .
V: TRBV5-6
DNA: TGTGCCAGCAGCTTGTTCAGCTCCTACGAGCAGTACTTC
CDR3: CASSLFSSYEQYF

size: .
J: TRBJ2-7
D: .
V: TRBV5-1
DNA: TGCGCCAGCAGATTCTATCTGGAGAGCTCCTACGAGCAGTACTTC
CDR3: CASRFYLESSYEQYF

size: once
J: TRBJ2-5
D: .
V: TRBV7-2
DNA: TGTGCCAGCAGCTTCTTGCGGGAACAAGAGACCCAGTACTTC
CDR3: CASSFLREQETQYF